The clone carrying this TCR beta chain was seen only once. The data were obtained in a study of control samples from healthy donors and cancer patients. Clones were sequenced by immunoSEQ multiplex PCR, and TCRdb holds only the in-frame ones, with some missing. The sample has more than 100,000 clones, around nine tenths seen once. Sequencing used PBMCs. The clonotype originates from a man aged 55 to 69 with lung cancer.

CDR3 coding DNA: TGTGCCAGCAGATCACAGGGGAGGAACACTGAAGCTTTCTTT. Translation: CASRSQGRNTEAFF. The chain has TRBV27 and TRBJ1-1; TRBD1 agrees at 7 bases. There are 14 residues in the CDR3. V shed 6 bases and J 1 base; nucleotides not matched to a gene: 5. The germline V gene has CDR1 MNHEY and CDR2 SMNVEV (reference sequence).